One and the same sample provided the 19 T cell receptor beta chains below, sequenced in a study of post-analysis software for immune sequencing data. Prepared TCR beta cDNA libraries contained unique molecular identifiers. TCRdb analysed the PCR reads with MiXCR anew, one entry per CDR3 protein. The top ten hold 9.5% to 13% of the sample, which has about 500,000 distinct CDR3 sequences, nearly 45% seen once. These TCRs are of unknown antigen specificity. Study-level results: Controls had lower frequencies than patients of roughly five TRBV segments, which included TRBV5-6, TRBV5-1 and TRBV20-1.

Sequencing was performed on blood. The receptors come from a girl aged 10-17 years with multiple sclerosis.

This chain links TRBV5-1 with TRBJ2-1; D perhaps matches TRBD2 (5 bases). The germline V gene has CDR1 SGHRS and CDR2 YFSETQ. The V end lost 1 base, the J end lost 8 bases, and 13 bases lay between the germline ends. The CDR3 extends over 14 amino acids. CDR3 sequence (DNA): TGCGCCAGCAGCTTGACCCCCGGGATCCATGAGCAGTTCTTC. The encoded protein is CASSLTPGIHEQFF.

This chain uses TRBV6-5 with TRBJ1-2; 7 nucleotides align to TRBD1. Germline CDR1 MNHEY, CDR2 SVGAGI. The CDR3 consists of 13 residues. Trimming at V came to 5 bases and at J to 2 bases, leaving 2 bases not matched to a gene. The CDR3 bases are TGTGCCAGCAGTGACAGGGAAAACTATGGCTACACCTTC. The encoded protein is CASSDRENYGYTF.

The chain is built from TRBV12-3 or TRBV12-4 and TRBJ1-1; D gene uncertain. Trimming removed 4 bases at V and 3 bases at J, with 9 bases between. The CDR3 has 13 amino acids. Written as DNA, the CDR3 is TGTGCCAGCAGTTCCCCGTGGGACACTGAAGCTTTCTTT. Protein product: CASSSPWDTEAFF.

The chain carries TRBV29-1 and TRBJ2-7; D unresolved. The CDR3 contains 12 residues. Trimming shortened V by 4 bases and J by 3 bases, and 10 bases separated the two germline ends. Germline V CDR1 and CDR2: SQVTM, ANQGSEA. As DNA, the CDR3 is TGCAGCGTTGTGCCTTCAGGCTACGAGCAGTACTTC. This encodes CSVVPSGYEQYF.

The V and J genes are TRBV3-1 and TRBJ2-5; TRBD2 matches at 9 bases. Trimming at V came to 1 base and at J to 4 bases, leaving 10 bases not matched to a gene. CDR3 length equals 17 residues. Germline CDR1 is LGHDT and CDR2 is YNNKEL (reference sequence). CDR3 DNA sequence: TGTGCCAGCAGCCAAGGTCTTAGCGGGAGAGGAGGAGAGACCCAGTACTTC. Protein sequence: CASSQGLSGRGGETQYF.

The chain joins TRBV29-1 to TRBJ1-3, with D uncertain. The CDR3 is made up of 15 amino acids. The ends were cut back, 4 bases at V and 0 bases at J, with 13 bases in the middle. The germline V gene encodes CDR1 SQVTM and CDR2 ANQGSEA. The CDR3 loop reads CSVGPDGSSGNTIYF. CDR3 DNA sequence: TGCAGCGTTGGTCCAGACGGTTCCTCTGGAAACACCATATATTTT. Full variable domain (rest looked up from reference TRBV29-1 and TRBJ1-3): SAVISQKPSRDICQRGTSLTIQCQVDSQVTMMFWYRQQPGQSLTLIATANQGSEATYESGFVIDKFPISRPNLTFSTLTVSNMSPEDSSIYLCSVGPDGSSGNTIYFGEGSWLTVV.

The chain employs TRBV5-1 and TRBJ2-1; TRBD2 is a possible D gene (6 bases). Germline CDR1 is SGHRS and CDR2 is YFSETQ. V was trimmed by 3 bases and J by 10 bases, leaving 17 bases between them. The length of the CDR3 is 14 residues. CDR3 loop: CASSSFGGFGEQFF. CDR3 in DNA: TGCGCCAGCAGCTCTTTTGGGGGGTTTGGCGAGCAGTTCTTC.

About this clonotype itself: An end of the junction differs from the germline gene, which may be a read error. The genes are TRBV12-3 or TRBV12-4 and TRBJ2-3; D not resolved. CDR3 length: 15 amino acids. The CDR3, as DNA: TGTGCCAGCAGCCCCTCGTTGAGCGACACAGATGCGCAGTATTTT. Its protein is CASSPSLSDTDAQYF.

There are a few counts of this clonotype. This rearrangement joins TRBV6-5 to TRBJ2-1, with D perhaps TRBD1 or TRBD2 (5 bases each). V was pared by 2 bases and J by 2 bases, with 13 bases between. The CDR3 extends over 16 amino acids. CDR1 MNHEY and CDR2 SVGAGI come from the germline V gene. The CDR3 coding sequence is TGTGCCAGCAGTTACGGTCCGGGACGCGCCTACAATGAGCAGTTCTTC. Its protein product is CASSYGPGRAYNEQFF.

V and J are TRBV7-6 and TRBJ2-5; D not certain. The CDR3 length is 12 residues. Germline CDR1 is SGHVS and CDR2 is FNYEAQ. Deletions cut 5 bases from V and 6 bases from J, with 10 bases between. The CDR3 coding sequence is TGTGCCAGCAGCGTCCAAAGTCAGACCCAGTACTTC. The encoded protein is CASSVQSQTQYF.

The J gene is TRBJ1-2, the V gene TRBV10-3, with no clear D. This CDR3 spans 13 amino acids. The germline V and J ends were trimmed by 4 bases and 2 bases, with 8 bases remaining between them. The V gene's germline CDR1 is ENHRY and CDR2 SYGVKD. Here the CDR3 reads CAISGAVNYGYTF. CDR3 nucleotides: TGTGCCATCAGTGGAGCAGTGAACTATGGCTACACCTTC.

The genes are TRBV7-9 and TRBJ2-1, with TRBD2 matching 11 bases. CDR3 length: 18 residues. Germline loops: CDR1 SEHNR, CDR2 FQNEAQ (reference sequence). Unmatched junction bases numbered 17, after V lost 1 base and J lost 12 bases. The CDR3 spells CASSLEWETSGISGGQFF. CDR3 coding DNA: TGTGCCAGCAGCTTAGAGTGGGAGACTAGCGGGATATCCGGTGGGCAGTTCTTC.

In this sample, this clonotype turned up once. V and J are TRBV29-1 and TRBJ1-4; no firm D call. CDR1 SQVTM and CDR2 ANQGSEA come from the germline V gene. There are 15 residues in the CDR3. The V end lost 8 bases, the J end lost 0 bases, and 16 bases lay between the germline ends. The CDR3 sequence is CSPGTVDATNEKLFF. For the CDR3, the DNA is TGCAGCCCTGGTACGGTTGATGCAACTAATGAAAAACTGTTTTTT.

This chain links TRBV28 with TRBJ2-1; either TRBD1 or TRBD2 may fit D (7 bases each). V was shortened by 7 bases and J by 2 bases, with 21 bases between the two germline ends. The CDR3 contains 17 residues. Germline CDR1 is MDHEN and CDR2 is SYDVKM. The CDR3 spells CASKQGWRERPYNEQFF. Written as DNA, the CDR3 is TGTGCCAGCAAACAGGGGTGGCGGGAGCGACCCTACAATGAGCAGTTCTTC.

The chain employs TRBV15 and TRBJ2-7; possibly TRBD2 for D (7 bases). Germline V gene sequence: CDR1 LNHNV, CDR2 YYDKDF (reference sequence). Trimming took off 5 bases at V and 3 bases at J, with 17 bases between the two ends. The CDR3 has 15 amino acids. The CDR3 DNA sequence: TGTGCCACCAGCCTAGAAGGCGGGGGCTTCTACGAGCAGTACTTC. It encodes CATSLEGGGFYEQYF. The full variable domain, its missing parts supplied by reference TRBV15 and TRBJ2-7, is DAMVIQNPRYQVTQFGKPVTLSCSQTLNHNVMYWYQQKSSQAPKLLFHYYDKDFNNEADTPDNFQSRRPNTSFCFLDIRSPGLGDTAMYLCATSLEGGGFYEQYFGPGTRLTVT.

The CDR3 protein is CSAVRAGLSDTQYF. The DNA for the CDR3 is TGCAGTGCCGTCAGAGCGGGACTCTCAGATACGCAGTATTTT. The chain uses TRBV20-1 and TRBJ2-3, with 7 nucleotides matching TRBD2. The CDR3 covers 14 residues. V shed 6 bases, J shed 4 bases, and the junction held 10 bases outside the gene matches. In germline, CDR1 is DFQATT, CDR2 SNEGSKA (reference sequence).

This clonotype turned up a few times. This sequence joins TRBV6-6 and TRBJ1-1; D is possibly TRBD1 (6 bases). The CDR3 runs to 12 residues. V was trimmed by 6 bases and J by 11 bases, leaving 16 bases between them. Germline loops: CDR1 MNHNY, CDR2 SVGAGI (reference sequence). The CDR3 sequence is CASRPGQPAAFF. CDR3 nucleotide sequence: TGTGCCAGCAGGCCTGGACAGCCCGCGGCTTTCTTT.

J is TRBJ2-1 and V is TRBV20-1; 9 bases are a match to TRBD2. After removal of 5 bases from V and 0 bases from J, the junction contained 5 bases not matched to a gene. The CDR3 spans 15 residues. CDR1 and CDR2 from the germline V gene are DFQATT and SNEGSKA (reference sequence). CDR3 sequence: CSAASGRTSYNEQFF. In nucleotides, the CDR3 is TGCAGTGCTGCCAGCGGGAGGACCTCCTACAATGAGCAGTTCTTC.

A few counts support this clonotype. The J gene is TRBJ2-1, the V gene TRBV29-1; 8 bases are shared with TRBD1. V lost 6 bases, J lost 7 bases, and 5 bases stayed unmatched. Germline V CDR1 and CDR2: SQVTM, ANQGSEA. The CDR3 contains 12 residues. In nucleotides, the CDR3 is TGCAGCGTGCTCCACAGGGGGAATGAGCAGTTCTTC. This sequence encodes CSVLHRGNEQFF.